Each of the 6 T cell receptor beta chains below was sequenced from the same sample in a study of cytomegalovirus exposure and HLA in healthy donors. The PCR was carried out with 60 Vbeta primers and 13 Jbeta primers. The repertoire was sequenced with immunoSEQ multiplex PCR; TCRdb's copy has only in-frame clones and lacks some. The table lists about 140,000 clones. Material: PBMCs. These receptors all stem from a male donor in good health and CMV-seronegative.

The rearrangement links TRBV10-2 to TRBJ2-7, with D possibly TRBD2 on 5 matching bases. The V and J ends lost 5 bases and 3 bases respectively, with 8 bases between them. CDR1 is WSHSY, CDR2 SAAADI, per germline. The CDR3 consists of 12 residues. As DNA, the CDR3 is TGCGCCAGCAGTTTTAGCGACTACGAGCAGTACTTC. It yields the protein CASSFSDYEQYF.

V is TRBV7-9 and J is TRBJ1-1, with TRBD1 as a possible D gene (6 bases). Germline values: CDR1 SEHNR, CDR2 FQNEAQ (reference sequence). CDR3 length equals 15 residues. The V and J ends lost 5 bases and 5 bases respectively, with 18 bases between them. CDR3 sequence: CASSPLQGRGTEAFF. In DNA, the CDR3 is TGTGCCAGCAGCCCGTTACAGGGAAGGGGGACTGAAGCTTTCTTT.

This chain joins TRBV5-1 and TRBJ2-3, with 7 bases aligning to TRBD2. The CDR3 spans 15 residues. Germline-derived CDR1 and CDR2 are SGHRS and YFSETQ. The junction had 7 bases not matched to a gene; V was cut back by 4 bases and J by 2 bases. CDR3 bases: TGCGCCAGCAGCCCGAGCGGGGTCTTCACAGATACGCAGTATTTT. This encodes CASSPSGVFTDTQYF.

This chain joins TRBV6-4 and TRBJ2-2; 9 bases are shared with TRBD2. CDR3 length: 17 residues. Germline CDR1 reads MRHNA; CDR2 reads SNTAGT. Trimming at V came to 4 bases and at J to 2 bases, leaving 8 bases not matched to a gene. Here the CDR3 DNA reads TGTGCCAGCAGTGGATCCCTGACTAGCGGAAACACCGGGGAGCTGTTTTTT. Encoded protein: CASSGSLTSGNTGELFF.

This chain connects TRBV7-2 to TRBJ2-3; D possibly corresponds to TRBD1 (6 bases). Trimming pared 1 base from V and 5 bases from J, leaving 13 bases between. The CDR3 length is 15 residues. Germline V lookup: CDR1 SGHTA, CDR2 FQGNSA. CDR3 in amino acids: CASSLGQGSLDTQYF. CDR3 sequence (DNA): TGTGCCAGCAGCTTAGGTCAGGGGTCCCTAGATACGCAGTATTTT.

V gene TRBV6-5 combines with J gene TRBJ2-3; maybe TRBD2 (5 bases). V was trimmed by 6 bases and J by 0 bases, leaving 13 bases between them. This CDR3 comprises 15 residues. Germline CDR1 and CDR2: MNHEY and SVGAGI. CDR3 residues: CASSTADYSTDTQYF. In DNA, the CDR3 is TGTGCCAGCAGCACCGCTGACTATAGCACAGATACGCAGTATTTT.